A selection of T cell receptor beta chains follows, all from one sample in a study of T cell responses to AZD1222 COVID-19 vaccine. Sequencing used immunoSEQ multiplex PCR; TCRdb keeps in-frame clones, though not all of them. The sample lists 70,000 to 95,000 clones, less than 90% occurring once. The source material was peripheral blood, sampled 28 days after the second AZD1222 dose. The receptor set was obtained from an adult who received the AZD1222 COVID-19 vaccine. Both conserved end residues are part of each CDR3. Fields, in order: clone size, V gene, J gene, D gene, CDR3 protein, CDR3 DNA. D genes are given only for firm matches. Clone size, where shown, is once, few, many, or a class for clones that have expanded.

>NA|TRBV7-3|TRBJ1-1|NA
CASSQDRNTEAFF
TGTGCCAGCAGCCAGGACAGAAACACTGAAGCTTTCTTT
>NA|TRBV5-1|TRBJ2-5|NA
CASSLSTGQLQETQYF
TGCGCCAGCAGCTTAAGCACGGGCCAGTTACAAGAGACCCAGTACTTC
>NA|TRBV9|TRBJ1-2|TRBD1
CASSPSTGVGYGYTF
TGTGCCAGCAGCCCGTCGACAGGGGTCGGATATGGCTACACCTTC
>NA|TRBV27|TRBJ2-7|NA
CASSLSGKYEQYF
TGTGCCAGCAGTTTATCGGGGAAGTACGAGCAGTACTTC
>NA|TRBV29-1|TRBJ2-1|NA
CSVEPGYRDNEQFF
TGCAGCGTTGAACCAGGGTACAGGGACAATGAGCAGTTCTTC
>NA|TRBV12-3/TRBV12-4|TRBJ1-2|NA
CASSGDDYGYTF
TGTGCCAGCAGTGGGGATGACTATGGCTACACCTTC
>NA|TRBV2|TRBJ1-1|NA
CASTEGGRFGTEAFF
TGTGCCAGCACAGAGGGAGGCAGATTTGGCACTGAAGCTTTCTTT
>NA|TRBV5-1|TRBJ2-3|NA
CASSLEAADTQYF
TGCGCCAGCAGCCTTGAAGCCGCAGATACGCAGTATTTT
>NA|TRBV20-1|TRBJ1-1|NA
CSASYIDGDTEAFF
TGCAGTGCTAGTTATATCGATGGGGACACTGAAGCTTTCTTT
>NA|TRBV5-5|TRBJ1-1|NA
CASSLHGGLNTEAFF
TGTGCCAGCAGCTTACATGGGGGTTTGAACACTGAAGCTTTCTTT
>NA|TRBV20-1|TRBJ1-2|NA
CSATTTRGYTF
TGCAGTGCGACAACGACTCGAGGCTACACCTTC
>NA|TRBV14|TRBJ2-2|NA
CASSQSNTGELFF
TGTGCCAGCAGCCAAAGTAACACCGGGGAGCTGTTTTTT
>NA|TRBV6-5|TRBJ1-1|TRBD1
CASRRGQGVAEAFF
TGTGCCAGCAGAAGAGGGCAGGGGGTAGCTGAAGCTTTCTTT
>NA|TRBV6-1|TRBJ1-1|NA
CASSERYGANTEAFF
TGTGCCAGCAGTGAGCGTTATGGGGCGAACACTGAAGCTTTCTTT
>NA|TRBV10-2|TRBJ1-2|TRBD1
CASSVTGGGGYTF
TGCGCCAGCAGTGTGACAGGGGGCGGTGGCTACACCTTC
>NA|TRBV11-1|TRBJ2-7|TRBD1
CASSSRQGANEQYF
TGTGCCAGCAGCTCGCGACAGGGGGCGAACGAGCAGTACTTC
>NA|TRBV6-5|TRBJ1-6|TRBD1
CASSRTGPNSPLHF
TGTGCCAGCAGTAGGACAGGACCTAATTCACCCCTCCACTTT
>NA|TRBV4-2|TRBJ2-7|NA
CASSQVVTTSYEQYF
TGTGCCAGCAGCCAAGTCGTGACTACCTCCTACGAGCAGTACTTC
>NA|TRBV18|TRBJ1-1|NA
CASSPPNGNTEAFF
TGTGCCAGCTCACCACCGAATGGGAACACTGAAGCTTTCTTT
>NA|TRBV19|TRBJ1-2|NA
CASSMTVYGYTF
TGTGCCAGTAGTATGACAGTCTATGGCTACACCTTC
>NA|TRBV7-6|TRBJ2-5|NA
CASSISGIQETQYF
TGTGCCAGCAGCATTAGCGGTATCCAAGAGACCCAGTACTTC
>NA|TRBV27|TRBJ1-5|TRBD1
CASSGGQGDQPQHF
TGTGCCAGCAGTGGCGGACAGGGCGATCAGCCCCAGCATTTT
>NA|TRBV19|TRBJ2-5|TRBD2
CASRPQRGGGETQYF
TGTGCCAGTCGCCCTCAGCGGGGGGGCGGAGAGACCCAGTACTTC
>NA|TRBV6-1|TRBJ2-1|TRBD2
CASSDIAGGLYNEQFF
TGTGCCAGCAGTGATATAGCGGGGGGGCTCTACAATGAGCAGTTCTTC
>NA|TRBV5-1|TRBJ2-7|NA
CASSLKAGSLYEQYF
TGCGCCAGCAGCTTGAAGGCAGGCTCCCTCTACGAGCAGTACTTC
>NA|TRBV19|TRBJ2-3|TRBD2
CASSRGGGDTQYF
TGTGCCAGTAGTAGGGGCGGGGGAGATACGCAGTATTTT
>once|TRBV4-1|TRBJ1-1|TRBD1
CASSRQQGNEAFF
TGCGCCAGCAGCCGTCAACAGGGGAATGAAGCTTTCTTT
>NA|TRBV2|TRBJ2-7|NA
CASSWGGYEQYF
TGTGCCAGCAGTTGGGGTGGGTACGAGCAGTACTTC
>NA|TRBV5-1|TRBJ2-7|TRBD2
CASSLEERGSSYEQYF
TGCGCCAGCAGCTTGGAAGAGCGGGGGAGCTCCTACGAGCAGTACTTC
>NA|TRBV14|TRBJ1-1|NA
CASSQVMANTEAFF
TGTGCCAGCAGCCAAGTGATGGCGAACACTGAAGCTTTCTTT
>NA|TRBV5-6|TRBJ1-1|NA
CASSFPGHLGTEAFF
TGTGCCAGCAGCTTTCCGGGACATTTGGGCACTGAAGCTTTCTTT
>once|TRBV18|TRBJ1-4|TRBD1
CASSPRSGTDNEKLFF
TGTGCCAGCTCACCTCGCTCCGGGACAGATAATGAAAAACTGTTTTTT
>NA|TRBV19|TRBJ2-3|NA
CASSIGRRWVGDTQYF
TGTGCCAGTAGTATCGGCAGGAGGTGGGTGGGAGATACGCAGTATTTT
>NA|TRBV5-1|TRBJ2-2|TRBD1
CASSLARGHDTGELFF
TGCGCCAGCAGCTTGGCGAGGGGGCATGACACCGGGGAGCTGTTTTTT
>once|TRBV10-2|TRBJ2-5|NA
CASSAQQETQYF
TGCGCCAGCAGTGCGCAGCAAGAGACCCAGTACTTC
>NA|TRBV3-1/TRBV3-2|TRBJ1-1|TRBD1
CASRKGTGGSGPFFMNTEAFF
TGTGCCAGCAGAAAGGGGACAGGGGGTAGCGGCCCGTTTTTTATGAACACTGAAGCTTTCTTT
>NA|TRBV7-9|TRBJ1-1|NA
CASSSSAILAFF
TGTGCCAGCAGCTCCTCGGCGATTTTGGCTTTCTTT
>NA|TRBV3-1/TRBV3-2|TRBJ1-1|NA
CASSQTGAEAFF
TGTGCCAGCAGCCAAACCGGGGCTGAAGCTTTCTTT
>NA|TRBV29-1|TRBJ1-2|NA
CSARGSGPQGGYTF
TGCAGCGCCCGGGGCTCCGGGCCTCAAGGGGGCTACACCTTC
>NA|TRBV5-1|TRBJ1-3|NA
CASSPGPGTLGNTIYF
TGCGCCAGCAGCCCAGGACCCGGGACACTTGGAAACACCATATATTTT
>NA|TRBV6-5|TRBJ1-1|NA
CASSYGRNMNTEAFF
TGTGCCAGCAGTTACGGTCGGAACATGAACACTGAAGCTTTCTTT
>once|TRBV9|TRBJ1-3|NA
CASSVENSQSGYTIYF
TGTGCCAGCAGCGTAGAGAACAGTCAATCTGGATACACCATATATTTT
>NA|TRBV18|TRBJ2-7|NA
CASSPPVPGSYEQYF
TGTGCCAGCTCACCACCGGTCCCTGGATCCTACGAGCAGTACTTC
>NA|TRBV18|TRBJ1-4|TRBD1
CASSLRYLGQGVFEKLFF
TGTGCCAGCTCACTTCGATATCTCGGACAGGGGGTATTTGAAAAACTGTTTTTT
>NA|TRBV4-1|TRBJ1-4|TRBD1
CASSQLGQGREKLFF
TGCGCCAGCAGCCAATTAGGACAGGGGCGGGAAAAACTGTTTTTT
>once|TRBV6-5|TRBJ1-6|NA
CASRLRVGGKSPLHF
TGTGCCAGCAGGCTCCGAGTCGGGGGCAAATCACCCCTCCACTTT
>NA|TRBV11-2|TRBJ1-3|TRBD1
CASSTGQGNTIYF
TGTGCCAGCAGCACCGGACAGGGGAACACCATATATTTT
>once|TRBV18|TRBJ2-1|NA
CASSPPQGGSYNEQFF
TGTGCCAGCTCACCGCCTCAGGGGGGATCCTACAATGAGCAGTTCTTC
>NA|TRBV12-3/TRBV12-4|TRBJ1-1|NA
CASSPGGLTAFF
TGTGCCAGCAGCCCCGGAGGCTTAACGGCTTTCTTT
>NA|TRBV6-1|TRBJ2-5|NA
CASSEATGVGQETQYF
TGTGCCAGCAGTGAAGCAACCGGGGTCGGCCAAGAGACCCAGTACTTC
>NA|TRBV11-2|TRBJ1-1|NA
CASSLGWGTEAFF
TGTGCCAGCAGCTTAGGCTGGGGCACTGAAGCTTTCTTT
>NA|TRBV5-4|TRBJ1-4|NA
CASSLAGSEKLFF
TGTGCCAGCAGCTTGGCTGGTAGTGAAAAACTGTTTTTT
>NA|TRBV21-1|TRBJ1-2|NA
CASSKEEGGAYGYTF
TGTGCCAGCAGCAAAGAGGAAGGGGGGGCCTATGGCTACACCTTC
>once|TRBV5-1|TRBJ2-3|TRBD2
CASSPGLVTDTQYF
TGCGCCAGCAGCCCGGGACTAGTAACAGATACGCAGTATTTT
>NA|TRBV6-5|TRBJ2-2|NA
CASRKDSGEELFF
TGTGCCAGCAGGAAAGATTCTGGGGAGGAGCTGTTTTTT
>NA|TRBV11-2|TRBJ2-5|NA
CASKPWQSQETQYF
TGTGCCAGCAAGCCGTGGCAGTCACAAGAGACCCAGTACTTC
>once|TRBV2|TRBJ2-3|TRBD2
CASRVAGGPTDTQYF
TGTGCCAGCAGGGTAGCGGGGGGGCCAACAGATACGCAGTATTTT